The 14 T cell receptor beta chains presented below share a single source sample, sequenced in a study of shared clonotypes between healthy human individuals. Assay used: immunoSEQ multiplex PCR; TCRdb lists only in-frame clones, some missing. The sample lists fewer than 850,000 clones, 72% occurring once. Sequenced material: memory CD4+ T cells sorted from blood. Subset specified: CD45RA-negative fraction. These receptors were obtained from a woman aged 25 to 39 in good health.

This chain connects TRBV19 to TRBJ2-5; D not certain. CDR1 is LNHDA, CDR2 SQIVND, per germline (reference sequence). Trimming stripped 11 bases from V and 6 bases from J, with 22 bases between. CDR3 length: 14 amino acids. CDR3 amino acids: CASSYPPPRQTQYF. The CDR3 bases are TGTGCCTCCTCCTATCCGCCCCCCCGTCAGACCCAGTACTTC.

The chain is built from TRBV19 and TRBJ2-3, with a tentative D call TRBD1 (6 bases). Trimming left V 6 bases short and J 6 bases short, with 28 bases between. The germline V gene has CDR1 LNHDA and CDR2 SQIVND (reference sequence). The CDR3 contains 18 residues. The CDR3 region is CASRNQGLVGGRRDTQYF. The CDR3 nucleotides read TGTGCCAGTAGGAACCAGGGGTTGGTTGGTGGAAGAAGGGATACGCAGTATTTT.

There are many counts of this clone. Distinct nucleotide sequences in the sample also encode this CDR3. The rearrangement uses TRBV7-9 and TRBJ2-7; D tentatively fits TRBD1 or TRBD2 (5 bases each). The V gene lost 3 bases and the J gene lost 6 bases, with 15 bases spanning the gap. The germline gives CDR1 SEHNR, CDR2 FQNEAQ (reference sequence). CDR3 length: 14 residues. This CDR3 is CASSLGTGTSEQYF. The CDR3 nucleotides read TGTGCCAGCAGCTTGGGCACCGGGACGTCCGAGCAGTACTTC.

The chain uses TRBV5-1 and TRBJ1-4; D might be TRBD1 (6 bases). Deletions cut 4 bases from V and 5 bases from J, with 18 bases between. The CDR3 contains 16 residues. The germline V gene encodes CDR1 SGHRS and CDR2 YFSETQ. The DNA for the CDR3 is TGCGCCAGCAGCCGGGTGTCGGGGGCCGGGAATGAAAAACTGTTTTTT. It codes for CASSRVSGAGNEKLFF.

There are a few counts of this clone. J is TRBJ1-1 and V is TRBV4-1, with a weak D call TRBD1 (6 bases). Between the trimmed V and J ends, which lost 5 bases and 1 base, there was a span of 11 bases. CDR1 MGHRA and CDR2 YSYEKL come from the germline V gene. The CDR3 loop spans 14 amino acids. The CDR3 DNA sequence: TGCGCCAGCAGCTTGGACAGATGGAACACTGAAGCTTTCTTT. Amino acids: CASSLDRWNTEAFF.

The rearrangement links TRBV15 to TRBJ2-5; 10 bases agree with TRBD1. The V segment lost 1 base and the J segment 5 bases; nucleotides outside the gene matches: 7. CDR1 is LNHNV and CDR2 is YYDKDF in the germline V gene (reference sequence). This CDR3 comprises 16 residues. The CDR3, as DNA: TGTGCCACCAGCAGAGCCCGACAGGGGGCTCGGGAGACCCAGTACTTC. It specifies CATSRARQGARETQYF.

The V gene is TRBV28, the J gene TRBJ2-2, with a possible D match to TRBD2 (6 bases). Germline V gives CDR1 MDHEN, CDR2 SYDVKM. The CDR3 loop spans 12 amino acids. Deletions cut 4 bases from V and 7 bases from J, with 7 bases between. CDR3 nucleotides: TGTGCCAGCAGTTCCGGGGGCGGGGAGCTGTTTTTT. It encodes CASSSGGGELFF.

This clone was counted a single time. Here the CDR3 reads CASSLPPWTGRTGELFF. Written as DNA, the CDR3 is TGTGCCAGCAGTTTACCTCCCTGGACAGGGCGCACCGGGGAGCTGTTTTTT. The chain couples TRBV28 to TRBJ2-2, with TRBD1 identical over 8 bases. CDR1 MDHEN and CDR2 SYDVKM come from the germline V gene. Trimming removed 2 bases from V and 4 bases from J; junction bases left unmatched: 9. The CDR3 is 17 amino acids.

The J gene is TRBJ2-2, the V gene TRBV29-1; D gene ambiguous. Between the trimmed V and J ends, which lost 4 bases and 5 bases, there was a span of 8 bases. This CDR3 is built from 12 residues. CDR1 is SQVTM, CDR2 ANQGSEA, per germline. In nucleotides, the CDR3 is TGCAGCGTTGTTCTTCCTACCGGGGAGCTGTTTTTT. Translated, it gives CSVVLPTGELFF.

V gene TRBV7-2 combines with J gene TRBJ1-1; 11 bases are shared with TRBD1. Germline CDR1 SGHTA, CDR2 FQGNSA. Trimming cost V 0 bases and J 4 bases; bases outside gene matches: 1. The CDR3 runs 15 residues. The CDR3 nucleotides are TGTGCCAGCAGCTTAGCCGGGACAGGGGGCACTGAAGCTTTCTTT. Translating it yields CASSLAGTGGTEAFF.

The J gene is TRBJ1-5, the V gene TRBV18; D is possibly TRBD1 (5 bases). This CDR3 region has 13 residues. Trimming left V 6 bases short and J 4 bases short, with 10 bases between. Germline V gene lookup returns CDR1 KGHSH and CDR2 LQKENI. The CDR3 region is CASSGGENQPQHF. The CDR3 region has the DNA TGTGCCAGCTCGGGGGGGGAGAATCAGCCCCAGCATTTT.

This chain joins TRBV21-1 and TRBJ2-7; the D segment call TRBD1 is taken from the table without a DNA check. TRBV21-1 is a documented pseudogene. This CDR3 is built from 16 residues. CDR3 nucleotides: TGTGCCAGCAGCAAAGTAGACAGGGGGTACTCCTACGAGCAGTACTTC. Its protein is CASSKVDRGYSYEQYF.

On this clone: The same CDR3 is also encoded by other DNA sequences in this sample. The V call is TRBV19, the J call TRBJ1-5; D is unresolved. Germline V CDR1 and CDR2: LNHDA, SQIVND (reference sequence). V lost 1 base, J lost 5 bases, and 6 bases lay in between. There are 13 residues in the CDR3. CDR3 loop: CASSIARDQPQHF. The CDR3 nucleotides read TGTGCCAGTAGTATAGCGCGAGATCAGCCCCAGCATTTT.

This clone has just one count. The genes are TRBV7-9 and TRBJ2-2; 8 positions match TRBD2. This CDR3 spans 15 amino acids. V lost 5 bases, J lost 7 bases, and 9 bases stayed unmatched. Germline values: CDR1 SEHNR, CDR2 FQNEAQ (reference sequence). In nucleotides, the CDR3 is TGTGCCAGCAGCACCCAGCGGGAGAATGTCGGGGAGCTGTTTTTT. It yields the protein CASSTQRENVGELFF.